This T cell receptor beta chain was obtained from a study of cytomegalovirus exposure and HLA in healthy donors. It was healthy bone marrow donors who served as donors. This clone was observed a handful of times. The antigen is unknown. The CDR3 is made up of 14 amino acids. Trimming removed 3 bases at V and 5 bases at J, with 14 bases between. The germline V gene has CDR1 MNHNS and CDR2 SASEGT. Vbeta (60) and Jbeta (13) primers were used in the PCR. Method: immunoSEQ multiplex PCR; TCRdb's copy keeps in-frame clones and lacks some. The sample carries 110,000 to 150,000 clones, 60% to 75% recorded once. General study results and limits: Earlier analysis looked at TCR beta V segments, and most were productive about 87% or about 30% of the time.

Sequencing was carried out using PBMCs. The sequence was collected from a man aged 25 to 40 in good health and CMV-seronegative. The V gene is TRBV6-1, the J gene TRBJ2-7; D may be TRBD2 (6 bases). CDR3 sequence reads: CASSDGTGLNEQYF. Here the CDR3 DNA reads TGTGCCAGCAGTGATGGGACTGGTCTCAACGAGCAGTACTTC.